This T cell receptor beta chain was found in a study of OX40 agonist ivuxolimab in advanced cancers. Study-level results: The average count of expanded clones was higher among CD8+ T cells than among CD4+.

Worth noting for this clone: The target antigen is unknown.

The repertoire was sequenced with immunoSEQ multiplex PCR; TCRdb's copy has only in-frame clones and lacks some. The sample has 16,000 or so clones; around 88% are singletons. V was pared by 5 bases and J by 9 bases, with 11 bases between. The CDR3 is made up of 12 amino acids. CDR1 and CDR2 from the germline V gene are MDHEN and SYDVKM. The sequence was collected from an adult with an advanced solid tumor such as melanoma, head and neck, liver or kidney cancer. V and J are TRBV28 and TRBJ1-5; D ambiguous. The material was CD4+ or CD8+ T cells sorted from blood, obtained in a trial of the OX40 agonist ivuxolimab. CDR3 sequence (DNA): TGTGCCAGCAGTCCCCCCCGGGGGCCCCAGCATTTT. Translating gives CASSPPRGPQHF. Supplemented by reference TRBV28 and TRBJ1-5, the full variable domain reads DVKVTQSSRYLVKRTGEKVFLECVQDMDHENMFWYRQDPGLGLRLIYFSYDVKMKEKGDIPEGYSVSREKKERFSLILESASTNQTSMYLCASSPPRGPQHFGDGTRLSIL.